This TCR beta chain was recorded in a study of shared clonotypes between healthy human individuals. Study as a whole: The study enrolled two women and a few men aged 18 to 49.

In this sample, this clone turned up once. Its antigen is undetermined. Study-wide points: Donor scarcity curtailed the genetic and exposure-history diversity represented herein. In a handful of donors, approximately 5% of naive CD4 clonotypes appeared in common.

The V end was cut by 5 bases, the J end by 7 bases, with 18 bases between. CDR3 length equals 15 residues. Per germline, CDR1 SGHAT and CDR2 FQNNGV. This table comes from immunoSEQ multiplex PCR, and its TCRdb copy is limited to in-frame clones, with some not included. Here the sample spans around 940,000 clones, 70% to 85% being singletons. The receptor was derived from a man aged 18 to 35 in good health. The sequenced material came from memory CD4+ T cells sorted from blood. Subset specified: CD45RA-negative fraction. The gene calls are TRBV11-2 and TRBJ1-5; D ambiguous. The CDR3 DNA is TGTGCCAGCAGCCCCGATGGGATCCGCGGGCAGCCCCAGCATTTT. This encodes CASSPDGIRGQPQHF.